The rows below give T cell receptor beta chains drawn from one sample of a study of cytomegalovirus exposure and HLA in healthy donors. The repertoire was sequenced with immunoSEQ multiplex PCR; TCRdb's copy has only in-frame clones and lacks some. The profile covers fewer than 250,000 clones, with around three quarters appearing a single time and 1.6% taken by the ten largest. Sequencing input: PBMCs. All receptors derive from a woman under 30 in good health and CMV-seronegative. Each CDR3 is given with its conserved first and last residue. The order of the fields is J gene, V gene, clone size, D gene, CDR3 protein, CDR3 DNA. A D gene is named only where the DNA matches it firmly. Only part of the rows carry a size: once, few, many, or a class if the clone is expanded.

>TRBJ2-7|TRBV6-5|-|TRBD1
CASSYRDRAYEQYF
TGTGCCAGCAGTTACCGGGACAGAGCCTACGAGCAGTACTTC
>TRBJ2-6|TRBV11-3|-|TRBD2
CASRLAGASGANVLTF
TGTGCCAGCAGACTAGCGGGAGCTTCTGGGGCCAACGTCCTGACTTTC
>TRBJ2-3|TRBV5-6|-|TRBD1
CASSVGTGGTDTQYF
TGTGCCAGCAGCGTCGGGACAGGGGGCACAGATACGCAGTATTTT
>TRBJ2-1|TRBV14|-|TRBD2
CASSGSLAALGEQFF
TGTGCCAGCAGCGGTTCGCTAGCGGCCCTCGGTGAGCAGTTCTTC
>TRBJ1-1|TRBV6-6|few|TRBD1
CASSSSSTGWSEAFF
TGTGCCAGCAGTTCCTCTTCGACAGGGTGGTCTGAAGCTTTCTTT
>TRBJ2-7|TRBV7-8|-|-
CASIARDYEQYF
TGTGCCAGCATCGCCAGGGACTACGAGCAGTACTTC
>TRBJ2-7|TRBV2|-|TRBD1
CASRGTGGHEQYF
TGTGCCAGCAGGGGGACAGGGGGCCACGAGCAGTACTTC
>TRBJ2-3|TRBV5-1|-|TRBD2
CASSLSTSGGAWGDTQYF
TGCGCCAGCAGCCTGTCGACTAGCGGGGGGGCTTGGGGAGATACGCAGTATTTT
>TRBJ2-3|TRBV5-6|once|TRBD1
CASSRDRGHTQYF
TGTGCCAGCAGCCGGGACAGGGGCCATACGCAGTATTTT
>TRBJ1-1|TRBV29-1|-|-
CSVDSGGLTEAFF
TGCAGCGTTGACTCTGGGGGCCTCACTGAAGCTTTCTTT
>TRBJ2-3|TRBV29-1|-|-
CSVFGGLTDTQYF
TGCAGCGTTTTCGGGGGGCTCACAGATACGCAGTATTTT
>TRBJ1-2|TRBV29-1|-|-
CSVEDQREGYTF
TGCAGCGTTGAAGATCAACGGGAGGGCTACACCTTC
>TRBJ1-6|TRBV6-5|-|TRBD1
CASSLDRVVGSPLHF
TGTGCCAGCAGTTTAGACAGGGTGGTTGGTTCACCCCTCCACTTT
>TRBJ2-7|TRBV7-2|-|-
CASSYWRGFSYEQYF
TGTGCCAGCAGCTACTGGAGGGGATTTTCTTACGAGCAGTACTTC
>TRBJ1-1|TRBV28|-|-
CASRAGRVNTEAFF
TGTGCCAGCAGGGCGGGACGGGTGAACACTGAAGCTTTCTTT
>TRBJ1-3|TRBV6-1|-|-
CASSEWGQGSSGNTIYF
TGTGCCAGCAGTGAGTGGGGGCAGGGTTCATCTGGAAACACCATATATTTT
>TRBJ2-3|TRBV4-2|-|TRBD2
CASSQGTSGGGTDTQYF
TGTGCCAGCAGCCAAGGGACTAGCGGGGGGGGCACAGATACGCAGTATTTT
>TRBJ1-1|TRBV27|-|TRBD1
CASSFGQGASEAFF
TGTGCCAGCAGTTTTGGACAGGGGGCTAGTGAAGCTTTCTTT
>TRBJ1-1|TRBV7-9|-|-
CASSLSGNTEAFF
TGTGCCAGCAGCTTATCCGGGAACACTGAAGCTTTCTTT
>TRBJ2-5|TRBV7-3|-|-
CASSLIREETQYF
TGTGCCAGCAGCTTAATTCGTGAAGAGACCCAGTACTTC
>TRBJ1-2|TRBV10-3|-|TRBD1
CATLQIQGEYGYTF
TGTGCCACCCTCCAAATACAGGGGGAGTATGGCTACACCTTC
>TRBJ2-1|TRBV9|-|-
CASSVGSGNKYNEQFF
TGTGCCAGCAGCGTAGGCTCGGGGAATAAGTACAATGAGCAGTTCTTC
>TRBJ1-4|TRBV6-1|-|-
CASSGIRGNEKLFF
TGTGCCAGCAGTGGAATCAGGGGAAATGAAAAACTGTTTTTT
>TRBJ1-6|TRBV5-1|-|TRBD1
CASSRGDRGNSPLHF
TGCGCCAGCAGCCGGGGGGACAGGGGTAATTCACCCCTCCACTTT
>TRBJ1-1|TRBV30|-|-
CAWSVGGMNTEAFF
TGTGCCTGGAGTGTTGGAGGCATGAACACTGAAGCTTTCTTT
>TRBJ1-1|TRBV28|-|-
CASSHKPGNTEAFF
TGTGCCAGCAGCCACAAACCGGGGAACACTGAAGCTTTCTTT
>TRBJ1-2|TRBV5-8|-|TRBD1
CASSIDREVGYTF
TGTGCCAGCAGCATCGACAGGGAAGTTGGCTACACCTTC
>TRBJ1-1|TRBV6-6|-|TRBD1
CASTPMQGEAFF
TGTGCCAGCACCCCTATGCAGGGGGAGGCTTTCTTT
>TRBJ1-5|TRBV2|once|TRBD1
CASSEYGQGDLFNQPQHF
TGTGCCAGCAGTGAATACGGACAGGGCGACCTTTTCAATCAGCCCCAGCATTTT
>TRBJ2-1|TRBV7-9|-|TRBD2
CASSPGGGDNEQFF
TGTGCCAGCAGCCCCGGGGGGGGAGACAATGAGCAGTTCTTC
>TRBJ2-2|TRBV9|-|-
CASSVGSVNTGELFF
TGTGCCAGCAGCGTCGGGAGCGTGAACACCGGGGAGCTGTTTTTT
>TRBJ2-2|TRBV27|-|TRBD2
CASSLSPSGRRNTGELFF
TGTGCCAGCAGTTTATCACCTAGCGGGAGGCGGAACACCGGGGAGCTGTTTTTT
>TRBJ1-2|TRBV29-1|-|TRBD1
CSVGTGVEYGYTF
TGCAGCGTTGGGACAGGGGTTGAATATGGCTACACCTTC
>TRBJ1-6|TRBV11-1|-|-
CASSSEWAGRSPLHF
TGTGCCAGCAGCTCAGAGTGGGCAGGGCGTTCACCCCTCCACTTT
>TRBJ1-1|TRBV7-2|-|-
CASSLAGVGYTEAFF
TGTGCCAGCAGCTTAGCAGGGGTCGGTTACACTGAAGCTTTCTTT
>TRBJ2-1|TRBV6-6|few|-
CASSYLGQSHNEQFF
TGTGCCAGCAGTTACTTGGGCCAGTCCCACAATGAGCAGTTCTTC